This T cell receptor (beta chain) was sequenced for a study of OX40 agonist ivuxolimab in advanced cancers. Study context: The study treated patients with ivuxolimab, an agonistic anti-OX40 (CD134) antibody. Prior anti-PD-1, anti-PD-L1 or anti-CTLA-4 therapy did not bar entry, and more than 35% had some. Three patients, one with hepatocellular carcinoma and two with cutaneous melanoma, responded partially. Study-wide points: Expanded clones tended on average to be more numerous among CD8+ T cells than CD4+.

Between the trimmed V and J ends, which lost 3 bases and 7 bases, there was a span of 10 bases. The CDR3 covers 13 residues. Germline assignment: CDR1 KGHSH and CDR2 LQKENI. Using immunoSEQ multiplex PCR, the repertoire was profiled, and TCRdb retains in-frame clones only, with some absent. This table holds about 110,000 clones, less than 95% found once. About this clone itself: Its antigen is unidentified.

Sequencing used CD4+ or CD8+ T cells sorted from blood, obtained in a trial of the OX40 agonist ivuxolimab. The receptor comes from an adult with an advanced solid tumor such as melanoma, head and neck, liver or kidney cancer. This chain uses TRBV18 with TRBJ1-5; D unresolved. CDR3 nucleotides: TGTGCCAGCTCACCGCAGGAAAAACAGCCCCAGCATTTT. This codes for CASSPQEKQPQHF.